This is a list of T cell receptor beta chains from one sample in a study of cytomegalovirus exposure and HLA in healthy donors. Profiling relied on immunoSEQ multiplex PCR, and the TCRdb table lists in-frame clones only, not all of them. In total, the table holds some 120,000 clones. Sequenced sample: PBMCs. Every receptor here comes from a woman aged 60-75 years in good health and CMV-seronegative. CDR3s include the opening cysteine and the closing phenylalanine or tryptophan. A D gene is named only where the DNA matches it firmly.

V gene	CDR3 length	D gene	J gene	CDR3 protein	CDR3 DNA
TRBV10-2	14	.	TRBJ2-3	CASSESRFTDTQYF	TGCGCCAGCAGTGAGTCGAGGTTCACAGATACGCAGTATTTT
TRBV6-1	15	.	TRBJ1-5	CASSEVRGGNQPQHF	TGTGCCAGCAGTGAAGTCAGGGGAGGGAATCAGCCCCAGCATTTT
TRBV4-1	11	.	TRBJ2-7	CASSQEQEQYF	TGCGCCAGCAGCCAAGAGCAGGAGCAGTACTTC
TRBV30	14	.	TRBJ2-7	CAHHGGSPTYEQYF	TGTGCCCACCACGGCGGCAGTCCGACCTACGAGCAGTACTTC
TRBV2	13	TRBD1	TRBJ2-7	CASSRTGGWGQYF	TGTGCCAGCAGTCGGACAGGGGGTTGGGGGCAGTACTTC
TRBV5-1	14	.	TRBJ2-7	CASSLEGKPDEQYF	TGCGCCAGCAGCTTGGAGGGGAAGCCTGACGAGCAGTACTTC
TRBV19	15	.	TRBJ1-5	CASKTQGKSNQPQHF	TGTGCCAGTAAAACTCAGGGGAAGAGCAATCAGCCCCAGCATTTT
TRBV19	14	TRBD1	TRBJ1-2	CASSQDRVSFRYTF	TGTGCCAGTAGTCAGGACAGGGTCTCATTTCGCTACACCTTC
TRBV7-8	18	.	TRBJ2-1	CASSPVSGGLSSYNEQFF	TGTGCCAGCAGCCCGGTCAGCGGAGGCCTTAGCTCCTACAATGAGCAGTTCTTC
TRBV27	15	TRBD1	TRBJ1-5	CASSMGQGREQPQHF	TGTGCCAGCAGTATGGGACAGGGAAGAGAACAGCCCCAGCATTTT
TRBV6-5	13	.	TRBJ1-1	CAISGGKNTEAFF	TGTGCCATATCGGGGGGGAAGAACACTGAAGCTTTCTTT
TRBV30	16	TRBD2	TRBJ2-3	CAWSVGLAGAADTQYF	TGTGCCTGGAGTGTCGGGCTAGCGGGAGCTGCAGATACGCAGTATTTT
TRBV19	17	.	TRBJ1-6	CASSAFLQTGGNSPLHF	TGTGCCAGTAGTGCATTTCTCCAGACCGGGGGGAATTCACCCCTCCACTTT
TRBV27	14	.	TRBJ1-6	CASSPLGYNSPLHF	TGTGCCAGCAGTCCACTAGGGTACAATTCACCCCTCCACTTT
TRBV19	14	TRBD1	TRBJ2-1	CASSIPTGAWEQFF	TGTGCCAGTAGTATCCCGACAGGGGCATGGGAGCAGTTCTTC
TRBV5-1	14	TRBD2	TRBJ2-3	CASKERGSTDTQYF	TGCGCCAGCAAGGAGCGGGGAAGCACAGATACGCAGTATTTT
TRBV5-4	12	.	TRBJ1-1	CASSSGNTEAFF	TGTGCCAGCAGCTCAGGGAACACTGAAGCTTTCTTT
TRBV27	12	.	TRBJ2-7	CASSASSYEQYF	TGTGCCAGCAGTGCGAGCTCCTACGAGCAGTACTTC
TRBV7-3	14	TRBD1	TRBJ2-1	CASSLKQGLHQQFF	TGTGCCAGCAGCTTAAAACAGGGGCTCCACCAACAGTTCTTC
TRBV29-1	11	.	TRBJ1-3	CSVPSGNTIYF	TGCAGCGTTCCGAGCGGAAACACCATATATTTT
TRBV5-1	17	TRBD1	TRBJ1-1	CASSFRGQGALNTEAFF	TGCGCCAGCAGCTTTCGGGGACAGGGGGCCCTGAACACTGAAGCTTTCTTT
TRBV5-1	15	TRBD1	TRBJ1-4	CASSLVGGAGEKLFF	TGCGCCAGCAGCTTGGTAGGGGGCGCGGGTGAAAAACTGTTTTTT
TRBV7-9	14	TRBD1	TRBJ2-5	CASSLGGTEETQYF	TGTGCCAGCAGCTTAGGAGGGACAGAAGAGACCCAGTACTTC
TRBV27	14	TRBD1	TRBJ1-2	CASSSDRGLYGYTF	TGTGCCAGCAGTTCCGACAGGGGGCTCTATGGCTACACCTTC
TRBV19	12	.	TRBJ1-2	CASNPGLGGYTF	TGTGCCAGTAACCCAGGGTTAGGAGGCTACACCTTC
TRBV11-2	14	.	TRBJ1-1	CASSFRPGGSEAFF	TGTGCCAGCAGCTTTAGGCCCGGGGGGTCTGAAGCTTTCTTT
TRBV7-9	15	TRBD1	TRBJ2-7	CASSFGDSRTYEQYF	TGTGCCAGCAGCTTCGGGGACAGTCGGACCTACGAGCAGTACTTC
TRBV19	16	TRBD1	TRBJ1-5	CASSDRGPYSNQPQHF	TGTGCCAGTAGTGACAGGGGCCCCTATAGCAATCAGCCCCAGCATTTT
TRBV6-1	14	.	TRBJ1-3	CASIQGATGNTIYF	TGTGCCAGCATACAGGGTGCGACTGGAAACACCATATATTTT
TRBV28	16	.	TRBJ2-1	CASISFPTGGHNEQFF	TGTGCCAGCATCTCCTTCCCCACAGGCGGACACAATGAGCAGTTCTTC
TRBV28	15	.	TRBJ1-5	CASKSPGESNQPQHF	TGTGCCAGCAAATCTCCCGGGGAGAGCAATCAGCCCCAGCATTTT
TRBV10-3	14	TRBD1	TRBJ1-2	CAISGNQGVDGYTF	TGTGCCATCAGCGGGAACCAGGGGGTTGATGGCTACACCTTC
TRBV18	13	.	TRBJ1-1	CASSPGESDPAFF	TGTGCCAGCTCACCAGGGGAGTCCGATCCGGCTTTCTTT
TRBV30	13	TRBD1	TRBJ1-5	CAWGTGYNQPQHF	TGTGCCTGGGGGACAGGGTATAATCAGCCCCAGCATTTT
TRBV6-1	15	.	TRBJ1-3	CASRARSLSGNTIYF	TGTGCCAGCAGAGCTCGTTCCCTCTCTGGAAACACCATATATTTT
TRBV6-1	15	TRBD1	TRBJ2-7	CASRYGQGVSYEQYF	TGTGCCAGCAGATACGGACAGGGAGTTTCCTACGAGCAGTACTTC
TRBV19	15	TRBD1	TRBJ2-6	CASTLQGSGANVLTF	TGTGCCAGTACCTTACAGGGGTCTGGGGCCAACGTCCTGACTTTC
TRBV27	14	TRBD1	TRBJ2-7	CASSFGQGSYEQYF	TGTGCCAGCAGTTTCGGACAGGGGTCCTACGAGCAGTACTTC
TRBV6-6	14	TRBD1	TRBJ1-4	CASSFDRGREKLFF	TGTGCCAGCAGTTTTGACAGGGGAAGGGAAAAACTGTTTTTT
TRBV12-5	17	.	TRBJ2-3	CASGLVLGRTSTDTQYF	TGTGCTAGTGGTTTGGTACTTGGGCGGACTAGCACAGATACGCAGTATTTT
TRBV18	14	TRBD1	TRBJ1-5	CASSPGQSNQPQHF	TGTGCCAGCTCCCCGGGACAGAGCAATCAGCCCCAGCATTTT
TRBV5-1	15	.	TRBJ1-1	CASRPAGEMNTEAFF	TGCGCCAGCAGACCTGCGGGGGAAATGAACACTGAAGCTTTCTTT
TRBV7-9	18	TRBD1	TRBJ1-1	CASSTPGQFPYMNTEAFF	TGTGCCAGCAGCACCCCGGGACAGTTTCCCTACATGAACACTGAAGCTTTCTTT
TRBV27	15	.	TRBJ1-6	CASSSPAGQNSPLHF	TGTGCCAGCAGTTCCCCGGCAGGGCAGAATTCACCCCTCCACTTT
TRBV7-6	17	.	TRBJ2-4	CASSPGSGVLAKNIQYF	TGTGCCAGCAGCCCCGGGTCGGGAGTTCTAGCCAAAAACATTCAGTACTTC
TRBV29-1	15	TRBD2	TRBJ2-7	CSVEEAGRESYEQYF	TGCAGCGTTGAAGAAGCCGGGCGGGAGTCCTACGAGCAGTACTTC
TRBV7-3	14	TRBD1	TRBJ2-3	CASSSGQGTDTQYF	TGTGCCAGCAGCTCGGGACAGGGGACAGATACGCAGTATTTT
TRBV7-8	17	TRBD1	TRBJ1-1	CASSLVWSQGMNTEAFF	TGTGCCAGCAGCTTAGTTTGGTCACAGGGGATGAACACTGAAGCTTTCTTT
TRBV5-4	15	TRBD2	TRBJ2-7	CASSLLGEGTYEQYF	TGTGCCAGCAGCTTGTTGGGGGAGGGTACCTACGAGCAGTACTTC
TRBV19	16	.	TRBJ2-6	CASLRGRATGANVLTF	TGTGCCAGTCTGAGAGGGCGCGCGACTGGGGCCAACGTCCTGACTTTC
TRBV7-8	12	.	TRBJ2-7	CASSPVSYEQYF	TGTGCCAGCAGCCCGGTGTCCTACGAGCAGTACTTC
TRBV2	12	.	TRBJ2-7	CASSAQVYEQYF	TGTGCCAGCAGTGCACAGGTCTACGAGCAGTACTTC
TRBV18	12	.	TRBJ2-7	CASSSANYEQYF	TGTGCCAGCTCGTCTGCGAATTACGAGCAGTACTTC
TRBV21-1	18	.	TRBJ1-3	CASISHDDRGRFGNTIYF	TGTGCCAGCATATCTCACGATGACAGGGGGCGTTTTGGAAACACCATATATTTT
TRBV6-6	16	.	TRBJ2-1	CASSPQWRGAYNEQFF	TGTGCCAGCAGTCCGCAGTGGCGAGGAGCCTACAATGAGCAGTTCTTC
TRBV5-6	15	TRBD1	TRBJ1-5	CASSPGTGYNQPQHF	TGTGCCAGCAGCCCCGGGACAGGGTACAATCAGCCCCAGCATTTT